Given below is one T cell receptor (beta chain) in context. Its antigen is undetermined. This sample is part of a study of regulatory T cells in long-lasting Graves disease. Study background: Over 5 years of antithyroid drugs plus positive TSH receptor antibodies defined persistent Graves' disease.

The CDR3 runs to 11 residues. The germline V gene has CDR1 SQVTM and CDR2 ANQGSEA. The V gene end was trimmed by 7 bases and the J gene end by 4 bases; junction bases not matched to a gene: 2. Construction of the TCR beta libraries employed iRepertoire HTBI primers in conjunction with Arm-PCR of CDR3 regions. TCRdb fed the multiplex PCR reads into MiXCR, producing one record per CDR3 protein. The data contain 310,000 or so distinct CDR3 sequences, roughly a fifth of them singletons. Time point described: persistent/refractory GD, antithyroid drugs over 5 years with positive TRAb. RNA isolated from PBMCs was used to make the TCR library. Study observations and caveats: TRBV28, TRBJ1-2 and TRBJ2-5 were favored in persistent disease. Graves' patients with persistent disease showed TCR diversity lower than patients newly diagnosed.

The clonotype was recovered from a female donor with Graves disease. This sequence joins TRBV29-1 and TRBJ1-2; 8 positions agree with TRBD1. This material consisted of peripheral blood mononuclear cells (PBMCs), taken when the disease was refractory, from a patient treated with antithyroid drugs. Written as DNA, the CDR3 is TGCAGCGGTGGACAGGGCTATGGCTACACCTTC. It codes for CSGGQGYGYTF.